Listed here is a single TCR beta chain. Only a few counts were recorded for this clone. Its antigen is currently not known. No quality values exist for individual bases; no much larger clone is one base distant. Library generation was performed with the immunoSEQ multiplex PCR assay. DNA from the cultured, isolated CD4+ T cells was subjected to TCR beta CDR3 sequencing. In the paper's pipeline: The analysis removed non-productive TCR sequences, trimmed reads to the CDR3 region, and retained only CDR3s that were 7 or more amino acids long. The MANAFEST web app was used to pick out antigen-specific clonotypes by comparing their expansion in peptide wells with that in reference cultures. To count as positive, a clone had to show expansion at FDR<0.05 compared with the reference and with all other wells, an odds ratio above 5, and a frequency above 0.1% in two replicate wells. Cross-reactive clonotypes were defined as significantly expanded in SARS-CoV-2 spike wells and in at least one common cold coronavirus spike condition. CDR3 similarity was assessed by Levenshtein distance with the stringdist R package, and unrooted trees were built with ape in R 3.6.1. Sourced from immuneACCESS, this table was stored by TCRdb with only in-frame sequences that have V and J called. A share of the clones is absent; for the studies checked, an unresolved V gene accounts for under half, and the remainder has no known explanation. The D gene and trimming were derived from the DNA, and the V and J assignments and clone size from that table. The sample table lists about 57,000 clones, less than 80% of them with a count of one. About 4.5% of the sample is taken by the ten largest.

This sample is part of a study of vaccination effects on CD4 cells after COVID-19 (dated by TCRdb to between 2021 and 2023). A note on the overall study: To identify antigen-specific CD4+ T cell clonotypes by their expansion, the ViraFEST assay first stimulated PBMC with viral peptide pools and then applied TCR sequencing. Across the study, the median time from the second dose to post-vaccine sampling was 72 days (range 14 to 241). Around 2 million PBMC per well were cultured in IMDM with around 5% human AB serum, roughly 11 IU/ml IL-2 and gentamicin, plus 10 ug/ml peptides. The study compared SARS-CoV-2 spike-specific CD4+ TCR repertoires before and after mRNA vaccination in COVID-19 convalescent patients and infection-naive vaccine recipients. Altogether, roughly 10 COVID-19 convalescent patients and a few SARS-CoV-2-naive healthy vaccine recipients made up the full study. In the study, cultures from other donors were sequenced using the Oncomine TCR Beta short-read assay on an Illumina iSeq 100. Study-level results and caveats: Among healthy vaccine recipients, nearly all vaccine-induced clones were SARS-CoV-2 mono-reactive, and just 1 of 255 was cross-reactive with common cold coronaviruses. Marked clonal contraction was observed in both infection-induced and vaccine-induced clones at late post-vaccination timepoints, consistent with waning T cell responses. Only a small number of convalescent patients were included, and no early post-infection timepoints were available, which limited the study.

After less than 13 days of culture, CD4+ T cells were isolated with the EasySep CD4+ T cell isolation kit. Two doses of either the BNT162b2 or the mRNA-1273 mRNA SARS-CoV-2 vaccine were administered to participants. The absence of prior SARS-CoV-2 infection in healthy vaccine recipients was confirmed by negative nucleocapsid antibodies before and after vaccination. Half of the culture medium was replaced with fresh IL-2-containing medium on days 3 and 7. Unless otherwise noted, each peptide stimulation condition was cultured in triplicate wells. Using Ficoll-Paque Plus gradient centrifugation, PBMC were separated from whole blood and then either used fresh or cryopreserved at -140C. The QIAamp micro DNA kit was used to extract genomic DNA from the cultured CD4+ T cells. The source was CD4+ T cells from PBMCs cultured without peptide, collected after COVID-19 vaccination. The sequence was obtained from a human donor who received a COVID-19 vaccine.

The nucleotides read TGTGCCAGCAGCCAAGATCCCGCTATTAGTGGTGAAGCTTTCTTT. Translated, it gives CASSQDPAISGEAFF. The rearrangement joined TRBV4-2 to TRBJ1-1; confidence is insufficient to name the D gene. The CDR3 runs 15 residues from the cysteine to the phenylalanine. The read is trimmed to its CDR3 DNA, 45 bases read in frame from base 1. Via the germline V gene, CDR1 is LGHNA and CDR2 YNFKEQ. The trim is 0 bases for V and 7 bases for J, with a gap of 15 bases between the germline ends.